This TCR beta chain derives from a study of shared clonotypes between healthy human individuals. Study-wide points: Naive subsets, compared against memory subsets, generally had larger estimated richness values.

As to this clone: Its antigen is as yet unknown.

This CDR3 spans 14 amino acids. Germline lookup yields CDR1 MRHNA and CDR2 SNTAGT. V shed 8 bases and J shed 2 bases, with 15 bases lying between them. Genomic DNA of each subset was evenly split across several immunoSEQ plates. Sequencing was performed with immunoSEQ multiplex PCR; in TCRdb, only in-frame clones are kept and a portion is missing. There are more than 400,000 clones in the sample; about 96% occur only once, and less than 0.06% lies in the top ten. Splitting of CD4+ cells produced CD45RA+ naive and CD45RA-negative memory subsets. This clonotype was obtained from a woman in her thirties in good health. The rearrangement uses TRBV6-4 and TRBJ1-2; D may be TRBD1 (6 bases). Material: naive CD4+ T cells sorted from blood. The subset was: CD45RA+ positively selected. The CDR3 loop reads CASPVGDRNYGYTF. Written as DNA, the CDR3 is TGTGCCAGCCCAGTCGGAGACAGGAACTATGGCTACACCTTC.